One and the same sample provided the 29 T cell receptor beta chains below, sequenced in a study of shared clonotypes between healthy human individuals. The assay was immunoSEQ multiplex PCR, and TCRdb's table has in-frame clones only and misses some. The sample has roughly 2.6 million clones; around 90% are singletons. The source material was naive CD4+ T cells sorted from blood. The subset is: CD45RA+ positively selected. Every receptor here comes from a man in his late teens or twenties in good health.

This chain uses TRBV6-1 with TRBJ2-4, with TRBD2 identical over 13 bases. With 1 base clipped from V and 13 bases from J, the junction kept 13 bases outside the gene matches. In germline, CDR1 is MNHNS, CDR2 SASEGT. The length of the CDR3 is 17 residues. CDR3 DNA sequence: TGTGCCAGCAGTGAAGGCTATACTAGCGGGAGGGCAGAGAAGCAGTACTTC. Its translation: CASSEGYTSGRAEKQYF.

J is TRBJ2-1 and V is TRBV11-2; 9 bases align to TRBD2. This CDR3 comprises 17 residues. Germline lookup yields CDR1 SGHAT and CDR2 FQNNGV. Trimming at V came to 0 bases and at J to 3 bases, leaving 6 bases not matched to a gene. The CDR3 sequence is CASSLEAGGLGYNEQFF. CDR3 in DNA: TGTGCCAGCAGCTTAGAGGCGGGGGGGCTCGGCTACAATGAGCAGTTCTTC.

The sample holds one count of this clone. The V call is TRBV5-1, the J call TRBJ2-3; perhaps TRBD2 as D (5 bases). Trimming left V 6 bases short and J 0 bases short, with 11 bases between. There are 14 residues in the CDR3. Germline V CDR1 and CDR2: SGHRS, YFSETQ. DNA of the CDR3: TGCGCCAGCACCCCCGGGGAAAGCACAGATACGCAGTATTTT. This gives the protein CASTPGESTDTQYF.

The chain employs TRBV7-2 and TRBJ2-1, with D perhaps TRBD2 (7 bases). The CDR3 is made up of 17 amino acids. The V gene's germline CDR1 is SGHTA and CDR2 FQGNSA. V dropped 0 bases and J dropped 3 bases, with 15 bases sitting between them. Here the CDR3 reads CASSLASGGAGYNEQFF. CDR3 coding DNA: TGTGCCAGCAGCTTAGCGAGTGGGGGGGCTGGCTACAATGAGCAGTTCTTC.

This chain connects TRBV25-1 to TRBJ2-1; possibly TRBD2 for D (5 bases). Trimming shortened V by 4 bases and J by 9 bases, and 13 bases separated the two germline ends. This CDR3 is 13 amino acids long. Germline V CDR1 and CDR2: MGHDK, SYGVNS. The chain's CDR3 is CASSVFSGGEQFF. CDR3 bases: TGTGCCAGCAGTGTTTTCAGCGGAGGTGAGCAGTTCTTC.

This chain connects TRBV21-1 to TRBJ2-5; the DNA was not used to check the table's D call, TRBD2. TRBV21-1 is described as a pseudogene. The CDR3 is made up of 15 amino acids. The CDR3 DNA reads TGTGCCAGCAGCATCCGGGAGAGGCGAACGGAGACCCAGTACTTC. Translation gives CASSIRERRTETQYF.

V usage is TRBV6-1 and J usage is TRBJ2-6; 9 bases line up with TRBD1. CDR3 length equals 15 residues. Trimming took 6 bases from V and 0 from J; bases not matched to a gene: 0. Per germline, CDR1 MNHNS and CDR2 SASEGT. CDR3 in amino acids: CASRGQGSGANVLTF. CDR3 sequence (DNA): TGTGCCAGCAGGGGACAGGGCTCTGGGGCCAACGTCCTGACTTTC.

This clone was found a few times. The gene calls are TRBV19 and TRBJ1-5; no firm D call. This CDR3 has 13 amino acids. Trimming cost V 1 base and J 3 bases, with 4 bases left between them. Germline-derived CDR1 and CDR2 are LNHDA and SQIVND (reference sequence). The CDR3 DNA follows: TGTGCCAGTAGTATAGGGCCCAATCAGCCCCAGCATTTT. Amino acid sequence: CASSIGPNQPQHF. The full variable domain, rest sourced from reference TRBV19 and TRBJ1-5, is DGGITQSPKYLFRKEGQNVTLSCEQNLNHDAMYWYRQDPGQGLRLIYYSQIVNDFQKGDIAEGYSVSREKKESFPLTVTSAQKNPTAFYLCASSIGPNQPQHFGDGTRLSIL.

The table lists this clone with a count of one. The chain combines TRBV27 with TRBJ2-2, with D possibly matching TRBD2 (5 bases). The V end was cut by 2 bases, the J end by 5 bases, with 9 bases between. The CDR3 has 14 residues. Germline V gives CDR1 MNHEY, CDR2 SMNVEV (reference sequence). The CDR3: CASSLRTGTGELFF. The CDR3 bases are TGTGCCAGCAGTTTAAGGACGGGGACCGGGGAGCTGTTTTTT.

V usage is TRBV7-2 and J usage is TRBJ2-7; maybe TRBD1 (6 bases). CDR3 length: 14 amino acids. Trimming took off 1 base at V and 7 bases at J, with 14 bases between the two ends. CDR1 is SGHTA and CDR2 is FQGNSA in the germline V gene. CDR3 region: CASSLVYQGWEQYF. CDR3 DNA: TGTGCCAGCAGCTTAGTGTATCAGGGGTGGGAGCAGTACTTC.

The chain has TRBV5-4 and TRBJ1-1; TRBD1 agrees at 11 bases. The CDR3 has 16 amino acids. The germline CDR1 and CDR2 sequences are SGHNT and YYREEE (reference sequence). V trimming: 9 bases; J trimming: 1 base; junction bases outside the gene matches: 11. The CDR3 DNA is TGTGCCACAGGGCCGGGACAGGGGGTCGCGAACACTGAAGCTTTCTTT. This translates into CATGPGQGVANTEAFF.

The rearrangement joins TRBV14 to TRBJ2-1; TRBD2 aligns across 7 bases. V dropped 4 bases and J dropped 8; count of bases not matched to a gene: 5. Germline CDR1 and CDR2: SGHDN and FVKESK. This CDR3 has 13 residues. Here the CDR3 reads CASSRGGWYEQFF. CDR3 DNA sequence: TGTGCCAGCAGCCGGGGGGGATGGTATGAGCAGTTCTTC.

The CDR3 nucleotides read TGTGCCAGCAGCTTATCAGAGAGTGGTCAGCCCCAGCATTTT. Its translation: CASSLSESGQPQHF. The V call is TRBV7-9, the J call TRBJ1-5, with D hard to call. The length of the CDR3 is 14 residues. V lost 2 bases and J lost 6, with 11 bases in between. The germline gives CDR1 SEHNR, CDR2 FQNEAQ (reference sequence).

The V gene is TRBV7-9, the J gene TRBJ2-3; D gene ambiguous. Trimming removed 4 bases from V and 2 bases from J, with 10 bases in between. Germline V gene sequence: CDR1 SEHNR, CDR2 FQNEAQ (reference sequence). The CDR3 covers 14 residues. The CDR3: CASSSTEPTDTQYF. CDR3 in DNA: TGTGCCAGCAGCTCCACGGAGCCCACAGATACGCAGTATTTT.

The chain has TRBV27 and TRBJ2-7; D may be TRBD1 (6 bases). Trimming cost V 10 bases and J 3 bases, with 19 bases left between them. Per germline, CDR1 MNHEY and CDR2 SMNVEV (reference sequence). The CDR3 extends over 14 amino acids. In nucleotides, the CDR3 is TGTGCCACAAAAGACAGGCCAAGGAGCTACGAGCAGTACTTC. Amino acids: CATKDRPRSYEQYF.

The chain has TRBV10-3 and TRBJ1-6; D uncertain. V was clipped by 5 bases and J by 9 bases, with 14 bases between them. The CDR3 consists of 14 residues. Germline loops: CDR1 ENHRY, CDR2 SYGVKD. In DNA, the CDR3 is TGTGCCATCAGTCCGGGAGCCCCGGGTTCACCCCTCCACTTT. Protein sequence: CAISPGAPGSPLHF.

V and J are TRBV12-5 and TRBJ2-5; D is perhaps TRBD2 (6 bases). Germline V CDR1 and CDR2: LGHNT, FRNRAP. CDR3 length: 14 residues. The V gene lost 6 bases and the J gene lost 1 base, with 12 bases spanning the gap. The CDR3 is CASGHGGTQETQYF. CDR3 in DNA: TGTGCTAGTGGACATGGGGGGACCCAAGAGACCCAGTACTTC. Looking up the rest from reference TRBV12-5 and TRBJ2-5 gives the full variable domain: DARVTQTPRHKVTEMGQEVTMRCQPILGHNTVFWYRQTMMQGLELLAYFRNRAPLDDSGMPKDRFSAEMPDATLATLKIQPSEPRDSAVYFCASGHGGTQETQYFGPGTRLLVL.

CDR3 nucleotides: TGTGCCAGCTCACCACGAGACAGCCTCTCTGGAAACACCATATATTTT. Translation: CASSPRDSLSGNTIYF. J is TRBJ1-3 and V is TRBV18; weak D call: TRBD1 (5 bases). This CDR3 has 16 residues. Germline V gene lookup returns CDR1 KGHSH and CDR2 LQKENI. Trimming removed 1 base from V and 0 bases from J, with 10 bases in between.

As DNA, the CDR3 is TGTGCCAGCAGCCCTGGGGGGGGGCGGGAGACCCAGTACTTC. Its translation is CASSPGGGRETQYF. The V gene is TRBV5-4, the J gene TRBJ2-5; possibly TRBD2 for D (7 bases). The CDR3 is made up of 14 amino acids. Trimming cost V 4 bases and J 5 bases, with 15 bases left between them. Germline-derived CDR1 and CDR2 are SGHNT and YYREEE (reference sequence).

The CDR3 DNA reads as TGTGCCAGCAGCTTCCGGGACTCCTATCCACAAGAGACCCAGTACTTC. Its protein is CASSFRDSYPQETQYF. The chain links TRBV7-4 to TRBJ2-5; a weak D match, TRBD2 (6 bases). This CDR3 is built from 16 residues. V dropped 3 bases and J dropped 2 bases, with 16 bases sitting between them. Germline V gene sequence: CDR1 SGHVT, CDR2 SQSDAQ.

The CDR3 nucleotides read TGTGCCAGCAGTTTATTCAGGGGATACAATGAGCAGTTCTTC. It encodes CASSLFRGYNEQFF. This chain connects TRBV28 to TRBJ2-1, with D perhaps matching TRBD1 (6 bases). The germline V gene has CDR1 MDHEN and CDR2 SYDVKM. V was trimmed by 1 base and J by 4 bases, leaving 8 bases between them. The CDR3 sequence is 14 residues long.

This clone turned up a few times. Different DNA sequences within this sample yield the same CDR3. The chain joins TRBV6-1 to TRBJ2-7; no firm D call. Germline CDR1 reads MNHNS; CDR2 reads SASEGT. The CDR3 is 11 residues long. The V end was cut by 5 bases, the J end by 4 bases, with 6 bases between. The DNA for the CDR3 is TGTGCCAGCAGTCAAACATACGAGCAGTACTTC. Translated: CASSQTYEQYF.

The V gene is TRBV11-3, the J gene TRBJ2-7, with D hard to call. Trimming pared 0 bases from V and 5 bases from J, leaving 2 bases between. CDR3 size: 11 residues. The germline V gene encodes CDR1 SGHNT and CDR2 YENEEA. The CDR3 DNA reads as TGTGCCAGCAGCTTAGATCACGAGCAGTACTTC. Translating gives CASSLDHEQYF.

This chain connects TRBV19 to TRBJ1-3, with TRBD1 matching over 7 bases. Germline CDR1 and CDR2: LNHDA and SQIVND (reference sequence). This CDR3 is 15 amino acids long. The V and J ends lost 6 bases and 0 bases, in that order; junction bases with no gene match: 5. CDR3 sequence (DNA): TGTGCCAGTAGGGAGACAGGGTACTCTGGAAACACCATATATTTT. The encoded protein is CASRETGYSGNTIYF.

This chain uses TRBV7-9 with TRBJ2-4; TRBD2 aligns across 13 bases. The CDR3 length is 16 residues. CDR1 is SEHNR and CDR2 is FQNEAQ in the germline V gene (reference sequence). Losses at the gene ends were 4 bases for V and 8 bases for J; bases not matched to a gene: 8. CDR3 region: CASSSTSGGAWYIQYF. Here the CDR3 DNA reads TGTGCCAGCAGCTCCACTAGCGGGGGGGCCTGGTACATTCAGTACTTC.

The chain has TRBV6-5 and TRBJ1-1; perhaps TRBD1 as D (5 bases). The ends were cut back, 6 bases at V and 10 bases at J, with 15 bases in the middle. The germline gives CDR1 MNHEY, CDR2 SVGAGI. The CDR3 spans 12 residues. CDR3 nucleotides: TGTGCCAGCAGCCCGGGACCGCGGGGAGCTTTCTTT. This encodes CASSPGPRGAFF.

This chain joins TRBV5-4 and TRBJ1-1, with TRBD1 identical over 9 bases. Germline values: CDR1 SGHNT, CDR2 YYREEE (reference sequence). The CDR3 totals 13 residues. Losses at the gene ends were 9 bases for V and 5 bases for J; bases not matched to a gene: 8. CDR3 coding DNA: TGTGCCACCACAGGGGGCCCGAGAACTGAAGCTTTCTTT. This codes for CATTGGPRTEAFF.

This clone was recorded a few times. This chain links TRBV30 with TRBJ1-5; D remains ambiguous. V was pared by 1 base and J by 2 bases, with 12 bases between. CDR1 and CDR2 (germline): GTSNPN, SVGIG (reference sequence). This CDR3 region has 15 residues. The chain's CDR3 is CAWSEGSMGNQPQHF. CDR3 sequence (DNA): TGTGCCTGGAGTGAAGGGTCCATGGGCAATCAGCCCCAGCATTTT.

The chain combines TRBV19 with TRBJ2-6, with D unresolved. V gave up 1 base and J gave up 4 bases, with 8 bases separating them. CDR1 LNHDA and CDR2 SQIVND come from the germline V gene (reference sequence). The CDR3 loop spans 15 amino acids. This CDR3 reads CASSIARSGANVLTF. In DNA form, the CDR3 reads TGTGCCAGTAGTATAGCGAGGTCAGGGGCCAACGTCCTGACTTTC.